This T cell receptor (beta chain) stems from a study of blood T cell repertoires in COVID-19. At the level of the study: Specimens from acute and convalescent COVID-19 originated in the United States, Italy and Spain. PBMCs, B-cell-depleted T cells, or T cells were the source of the cDNA or gDNA that made up the material.

In the study's own analysis: Reference gene primer amplification gave estimated nucleated cell counts. This table comes from immunoSEQ multiplex PCR, and its TCRdb copy is limited to in-frame clones, with some not included. V, J and clone size are taken as reported in that table, and D and trimming were inferred from the DNA itself. Among about 260,000 clones, 70% to 90% were seen once, and the ten largest hold over 1.5%. The sample taken for sequencing was peripheral blood. The source of this sequence is a man under 40 with active or convalescent COVID-19.

CDR3 protein: CARWTGETNYGYTF. In DNA form, the CDR3 reads TGTGCCAGGTGGACAGGGGAAACTAACTATGGCTACACCTTC. The gene calls are TRBV2 and TRBJ1-2; 9 bases fit TRBD1. Germline V gene sequence: CDR1 SNHLY, CDR2 FYNNEI. This CDR3 contains 14 residues. J gave up 0 bases and V 9 bases, and 5 bases lay outside the gene matches.